Included here is one T cell receptor (beta chain) sequence, with context. Antigen specificity is unknown. This table comes from immunoSEQ multiplex PCR, and its TCRdb copy is limited to in-frame clones, with some not included. The table lists about 100,000 clones, about 88% of them singletons. The data belong to a study of T cell responses to AZD1222 COVID-19 vaccine. Study-wide background: Second doses at about 4 or about 12 weeks were pooled. The study's findings and limits: The donors showed a predominance of white British ancestry and of females, with possible underestimation of clonal diversity.

This CDR3 has 14 amino acids. In germline, CDR1 is LGHNA, CDR2 YNFKEQ. V was pared by 0 bases and J by 4 bases, with 8 bases between. The source is an adult in good health. The sequencing used peripheral blood, collected on day 0 of AZD1222 vaccination. The chain has TRBV4-2 and TRBJ2-3; D gene ambiguous. The CDR3 reads CASSQELPADTQYF. For the CDR3, the DNA is TGTGCCAGCAGCCAAGAGTTGCCCGCAGATACGCAGTATTTT.